This T cell receptor (beta chain) was sequenced for a study of cytomegalovirus exposure and HLA in healthy donors. Points from the study as a whole: Indistinguishable V segments such as TRBV6-2 and TRBV6-3 were excluded. With further analysis later on, most CMV-associated TCR beta chains appeared HLA-restricted.

The PCR ran on 60 Vbeta and 13 Jbeta primers. Here immunoSEQ multiplex PCR was the method, and the copy in TCRdb shows in-frame clones only, minus some. The repertoire has just over 150,000 clones, around four fifths of them found once; the top ten carry over 2%. Germline V gene lookup returns CDR1 MDHEN and CDR2 SYDVKM. The CDR3 totals 13 residues. Trimming shortened V by 6 bases and J by 2 bases, and 10 bases separated the two germline ends. Concerning this clone itself: Its antigen is undetermined.

The chain joins TRBV28 to TRBJ1-2; possibly TRBD1 for D (6 bases). The sequence came from a female donor in good health and CMV-seronegative. Input material: PBMCs. The CDR3 region has the DNA TGTGCCAGCAGGACACAGGGAAACTATGGCTACACCTTC. Its protein product is CASRTQGNYGYTF.